These T cell receptor beta chains were read from a single sample in a study of cytomegalovirus exposure and HLA in healthy donors. TCRdb's table, derived via immunoSEQ multiplex PCR, lists solely in-frame clones and lacks some. The sample holds 150,000 to 200,000 clones, 86% seen once. Sequenced: PBMCs. All receptors come from a man in his late teens or twenties in good health and CMV-seropositive. CDR3s include the opening cysteine and the closing phenylalanine or tryptophan. A D gene is named only where the DNA matches it firmly. Expanded clones get a size class; other rows say once, few or many, or leave the size out.

>TRBD1|TRBJ1-2|-|TRBV9
CASSPIDRGWSGYTF
TGTGCCAGCAGCCCCATAGACAGGGGGTGGAGTGGCTACACCTTC
>TRBD2|TRBJ2-4|-|TRBV2
CATQGGRRTSGPLAKNIQYF
TGTGCCACCCAGGGAGGGCGTCGGACTAGCGGACCTTTAGCCAAAAACATTCAGTACTTC
>-|TRBJ1-2|-|TRBV5-4
CASSPQGDYGYTF
TGTGCCAGCAGTCCACAGGGCGACTATGGCTACACCTTC
>TRBD1|TRBJ1-2|-|TRBV6-5
CASSLGGSYGYTF
TGTGCCAGCAGCCTAGGGGGCAGCTATGGCTACACCTTC
>TRBD1|TRBJ2-7|-|TRBV27
CASSVTGQGYEQYF
TGTGCCAGCAGTGTTACGGGACAGGGCTACGAGCAGTACTTC
>-|TRBJ1-2|-|TRBV14
CASSPGADYGYTF
TGTGCCAGCAGCCCAGGGGCGGACTATGGCTACACCTTC
>TRBD2|TRBJ2-1|-|TRBV13
CASSLLLAGGKEQFF
TGTGCCAGCAGCTTGTTGCTAGCGGGGGGGAAGGAGCAGTTCTTC
>-|TRBJ1-1|-|TRBV7-2
CASSLLRETEAFF
TGTGCCAGCAGCTTATTGAGGGAAACTGAAGCTTTCTTT
>TRBD2|TRBJ2-1|-|TRBV4-2
CASSQGGGGGGEQFF
TGTGCCAGCAGCCAAGGTGGTGGGGGGGGTGGTGAGCAGTTCTTC
>TRBD2|TRBJ2-5|-|TRBV10-3
CAISDSGQETQYF
TGTGCCATCAGTGATAGCGGGCAAGAGACCCAGTACTTC
>-|TRBJ2-1|-|TRBV5-1
CASSFEVYNEQFF
TGCGCCAGCAGCTTCGAGGTTTACAATGAGCAGTTCTTC
>-|TRBJ1-1|many|TRBV10-3
CAISESGGRTEAFF
TGTGCCATCAGTGAGTCAGGGGGTCGTACTGAAGCTTTCTTT
>TRBD2|TRBJ2-3|-|TRBV6-1
CASSRLAGEPDTQYF
TGTGCCAGCAGTAGACTAGCGGGAGAACCAGATACGCAGTATTTT